The clone carrying this TCR beta chain turned up a few times. What it binds is not known. The data were taken from a study of identical twins. The study's findings and limits: While abundant cord blood beta clonotypes carried fewer insertions, memory repertoires showed no such pattern. The conclusions drew on cross-sectional statistical analysis instead of tracking the same donors.

TCRdb re-called the 5' RACE reads through MiXCR, storing one row per CDR3 protein. Here the sample spans nearly 250,000 distinct CDR3 sequences, around 6.6% being singletons. Germline values: CDR1 ENHRY, CDR2 SYGVKD. This CDR3 comprises 14 residues. The V and J ends lost 3 bases and 0 bases respectively, with 7 bases between them. These sequences were also reported in another study, on yellow fever vaccine responses in identical twins.

This sequence was found in a young woman in good health. This sequence joins TRBV10-3 and TRBJ2-3; tentative D call: TRBD1 (6 bases). Sequencing was done on a sample of memory (CD45RO+) T cells sorted from blood. CDR3 sequence: CAISETGSTDTQYF. The CDR3 DNA sequence: TGTGCCATCAGTGAAACAGGGAGCACAGATACGCAGTATTTT.